This entry describes one T cell receptor beta chain. Its target is not known. CDR3 length equals 12 residues. The V end lost 5 bases, the J end lost 4 bases, and 10 bases lay between the germline ends. Per germline, CDR1 SGHNT and CDR2 YYREEE (reference sequence). This entry belongs to a study of cytomegalovirus exposure and HLA in healthy donors. Findings and caveats of the study: CMV serostatus alone was available as immune exposure information. An Asian-associated ancestry cluster reportedly showed fewer N-insertions than the approximately 670-donor mean in a later analysis. In a later analysis, a missense DCLRE1C variant was linked to TCR beta V- and J-gene trimming. The study recorded some 160 TCR beta chains that were cytomegalovirus-associated.

Primers: 60 Vbeta forward and 13 Jbeta reverse. TCRdb keeps only in-frame clones here, not all; method: immunoSEQ multiplex PCR. The sample has about 130,000 clones; nearly 10% are singletons. V is TRBV5-4 and J is TRBJ2-7; D unclear. Source material: PBMCs. This sequence was found in a middle-aged man in good health and CMV-seronegative. The DNA for the CDR3 is TGTGCCAGCAGATACGACACGTACGAGCAGTACTTC. Encoded protein: CASRYDTYEQYF.